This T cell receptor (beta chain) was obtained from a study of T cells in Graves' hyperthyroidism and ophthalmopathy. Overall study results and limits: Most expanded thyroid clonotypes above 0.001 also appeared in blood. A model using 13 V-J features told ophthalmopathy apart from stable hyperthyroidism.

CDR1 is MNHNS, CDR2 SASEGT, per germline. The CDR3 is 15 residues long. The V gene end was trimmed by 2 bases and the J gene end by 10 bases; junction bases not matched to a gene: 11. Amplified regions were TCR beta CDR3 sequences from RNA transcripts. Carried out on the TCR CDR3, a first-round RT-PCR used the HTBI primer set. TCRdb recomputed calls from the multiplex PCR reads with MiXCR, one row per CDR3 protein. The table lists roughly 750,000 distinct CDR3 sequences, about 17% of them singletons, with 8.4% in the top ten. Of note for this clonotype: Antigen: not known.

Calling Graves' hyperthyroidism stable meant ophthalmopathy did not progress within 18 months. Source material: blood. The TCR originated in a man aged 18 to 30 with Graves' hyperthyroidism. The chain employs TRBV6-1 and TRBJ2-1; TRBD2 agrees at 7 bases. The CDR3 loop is CASSERLSGPGEQFF. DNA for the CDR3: TGTGCCAGCAGTGAACGGCTTAGCGGGCCCGGGGAGCAGTTCTTC.